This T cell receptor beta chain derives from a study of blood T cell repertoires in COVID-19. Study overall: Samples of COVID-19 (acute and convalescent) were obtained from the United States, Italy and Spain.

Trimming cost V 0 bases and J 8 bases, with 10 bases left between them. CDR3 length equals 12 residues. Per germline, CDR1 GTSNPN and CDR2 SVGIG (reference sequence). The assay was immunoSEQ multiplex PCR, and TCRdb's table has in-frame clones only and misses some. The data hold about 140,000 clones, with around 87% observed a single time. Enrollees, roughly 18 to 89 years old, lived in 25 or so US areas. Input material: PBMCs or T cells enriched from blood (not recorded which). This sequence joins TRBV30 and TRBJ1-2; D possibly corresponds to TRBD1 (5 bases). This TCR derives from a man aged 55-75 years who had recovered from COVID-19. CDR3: CAWSVLGGGYTF. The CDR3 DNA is TGTGCCTGGAGTGTACTGGGGGGAGGCTACACCTTC.